This TCR beta chain was sequenced for a study of shared clonotypes between healthy human individuals. Clones were sequenced by immunoSEQ multiplex PCR, and TCRdb holds only the in-frame ones, with some missing. The table shows approximately 1,000,000 clones, with around three quarters occurring only once. This CDR3 has 15 amino acids. The V and J ends lost 2 bases and 5 bases, in that order; junction bases with no gene match: 4. Germline V lookup: CDR1 MDHEN, CDR2 SYDVKM. This chain connects TRBV28 to TRBJ2-7; 12 bases align to TRBD2. The TCR sequence derives from a young man in good health. Some clones in this sample may be carry-over from other donors' samples. Sequenced sample: memory CD4+ T cells from PBMCs. The subset here: CD45RA-negative fraction. CDR3 residues: CASSLGTSGRNEQYF. The DNA of the CDR3 is TGTGCCAGCAGTTTAGGCACTAGCGGGAGGAACGAGCAGTACTTC.